This T cell receptor beta chain was sequenced in a study of OX40 agonist ivuxolimab in advanced cancers. Regarding the research as a whole: Ivuxolimab was an agonistic, fully human IgG2 monoclonal antibody directed against OX40 (CD134), a costimulatory receptor. Intravenous ivuxolimab was administered to patients every 2 weeks at six dose levels: 0.01, 0.1, 0.3, 1.5, 3 and 10 mg/kg. Among the roughly 50 dose-escalation patients, around 19 had hepatocellular carcinoma, around 15 melanoma, 9 renal cell carcinoma and 9 head and neck cancer. The dose-escalation cohort was 82.7% male with a mean age of about 65 years, ranging from about 20 to 85. Prior anti-PD-1, anti-PD-L1 or anti-CTLA-4 therapy was permitted, and checkpoint inhibitors had been received by approximately 39% of dose-escalation patients. Partial responses occurred in three dose-escalation patients: two with cutaneous melanoma and one with hepatocellular carcinoma. Peripheral TCRbeta sequencing was intended to test whether TCR sequence diversity was altered and clonal T-cell expansion was caused by ivuxolimab. The paper describes the monotherapy dose-escalation part (N ≈ 52 patients) of the phase I trial of ivuxolimab. What the study reported, not specific to this receptor: After ivuxolimab, CD8+ T cells had more expanded clones than CD4+ T cells on average. In the 0.1-3.0 mg/kg groups, partial responders were among the patients with the lowest normalized peripheral clonal expansion, particularly in CD8+ T cells. At doses of 0.1 to 3.0 mg/kg, clonal expansion of both CD4+ and CD8+ blood T cells was observed from baseline to week 6. Antigen specificity was not determined for the clonally expanded peripheral T cells. Low levels of normalized T-cell clonal expansion were also seen in some nonresponding patients.

Notes on this clone: The antigen this receptor binds is unknown. Per-base qualities were not stored, and no clone one base away is much larger.

For sequencing of the TCRbeta CDR3 region, genomic DNA was extracted from the sorted cells. The immunoSEQ Assay was used for sequencing of TCRbeta CDR3 regions. Here the immuneACCESS table is served through TCRdb, limited to in-frame sequences with V and J called. Missing clones are a known gap in these copies; in checked studies unresolved V genes cover under half, and the rest lacks a known reason. Recorded for this sample are roughly 15,000 clones; 60% to 80% of them occurred a single time. The ten largest clones represent about 36% of the sample. The CDR3, from cysteine to phenylalanine, totals 13 residues. Only the CDR3 DNA is retained, 39 bases long and in frame from the first base. The germline V and J ends show losses of 6 bases and 4 bases respectively, and no gene match explains 3 bases of the junction. According to the germline V gene, CDR1 reads MDHEN and CDR2 reads SYDVKM. Patients with autoimmune disease history or receiving systemic immunosuppression were excluded from the trial. Peripheral blood for TCR sequencing was collected from all dose cohorts at baseline, on cycle 4 day 1, and on cycle 7 day 1. Samples were obtained from an open-label, multicenter, first-in-human phase I dose-escalation trial of ivuxolimab. Adults with locally advanced or metastatic head and neck squamous cell, hepatocellular, melanoma or renal cell carcinoma were enrolled in the trial. CD4+ and CD8+ T cells were sorted separately from peripheral blood before TCR sequencing.

This specimen was CD4+ or CD8+ T cells sorted from blood, taken in a trial of the OX40 agonist ivuxolimab. Rearrangement joined TRBV28 to TRBJ1-3; TRBD1 fits 7 bases in the junction. The clonotype originates from an adult with an advanced solid tumor such as melanoma, head and neck, liver or kidney cancer. The CDR3 protein is CASSIQGGNTIYF. The sequenced DNA: TGTGCCAGCAGCATACAGGGGGGAAACACCATATATTTT. With the portions outside the CDR3 filled from the reference TRBV28 and TRBJ1-3 genes, the complete variable region becomes DVKVTQSSRYLVKRTGEKVFLECVQDMDHENMFWYRQDPGLGLRLIYFSYDVKMKEKGDIPEGYSVSREKKERFSLILESASTNQTSMYLCASSIQGGNTIYFGEGSWLTVV.